The rows below give T cell receptor beta chains drawn from one sample of a study of shared clonotypes between healthy human individuals. The data were produced by immunoSEQ multiplex PCR, yet TCRdb's version contains in-frame clones alone and is incomplete. The table records roughly 2 million clones, 95% of them present only once. Sequencing was done on a sample of naive CD4+ T cells sorted from blood. All receptors come from a man aged 18 to 29 in good health. Both conserved end residues are part of each CDR3. D genes are given only for firm matches. The size entry is marked missing in some rows and otherwise reads once, few, many or a size class.

>TRBJ1-4|TRBV21-1|-|-
TGTGCCAGCAGAGGGGGACAGTTTAATGAAAAACTGTTTTTT
CASRGGQFNEKLFF
>TRBJ2-3|TRBV2|TRBD2|once
TGTGCCAGTCAGACTAGCGGGGGCCCCACAGATACGCAGTATTTT
CASQTSGGPTDTQYF
>TRBJ1-5|TRBV28|TRBD1|-
TGTGCCAGCACCCAGGACAGGGGGCGCCCCCATCAGCCCCAGCATTTT
CASTQDRGRPHQPQHF
>TRBJ2-7|TRBV7-9|TRBD1|-
TGTGCCAGCAGCTCCCAGGGGACAGGGCACTACGAGCAGTACTTC
CASSSQGTGHYEQYF
>TRBJ2-7|TRBV11-2|-|-
TGTGCCAGCAGCTTAATAACGGGGGAGCAGTACTTC
CASSLITGEQYF
>TRBJ1-5|TRBV7-3|-|-
TGTGCCAGCAGACCGGGGACTGATCAGCCCCAGCATTTT
CASRPGTDQPQHF
>TRBJ2-5|TRBV19|-|-
TGTGCCAGTAGTAACCAGGGTGGAGAGACCCAGTACTTC
CASSNQGGETQYF
>TRBJ2-5|TRBV19|TRBD1|-
TGTGCCAGTAGTAGGGACAGAATGAACCAAGAGACCCAGTACTTC
CASSRDRMNQETQYF
>TRBJ2-4|TRBV10-3|-|-
TGTGCCATCAGTGATGGAGGGAACATTCAGTACTTC
CAISDGGNIQYF
>TRBJ1-4|TRBV12-5|-|-
TGTGCTAGTGGTTTGACCGGGACTAATGAAAAACTGTTTTTT
CASGLTGTNEKLFF
>TRBJ2-3|TRBV7-2|TRBD2|-
TGTGCCAGCAGCTTAGATGGACTAGCGGGATGGGGCACAGATACGCAGTATTTT
CASSLDGLAGWGTDTQYF
>TRBJ2-5|TRBV29-1|-|-
TGCAGCGTTGAGACGGGGCCAGAGACCCAGTACTTC
CSVETGPETQYF
>TRBJ1-4|TRBV5-1|-|-
TGCGCCAGCAGCTTTTCCGGGGCACATAATGAAAAACTGTTTTTT
CASSFSGAHNEKLFF
>TRBJ2-4|TRBV19|TRBD2|-
TGTGCCAGTAGTAGTGCGGGGGAAGCCAAAAACATTCAGTACTTC
CASSSAGEAKNIQYF
>TRBJ2-3|TRBV28|TRBD2|once
TGTGCCAGCATCCCACTAATAGCGGGGTTCACAGATACGCAGTATTTT
CASIPLIAGFTDTQYF
>TRBJ1-2|TRBV5-4|TRBD1|-
TGTGCCAGCAGCTTGTCGGGACAGGGGGCTTTTGGCTACACCTTC
CASSLSGQGAFGYTF
>TRBJ2-2|TRBV10-2|-|-
TGCGCCAGCAGGGACAGCCCAAACACCGGGGAGCTGTTTTTT
CASRDSPNTGELFF
>TRBJ1-2|TRBV19|TRBD1|-
TGTGCCAGTAGGACAGGGGGATTGGGCTATGGCTACACCTTC
CASRTGGLGYGYTF
>TRBJ1-1|TRBV6-1|-|-
TGTGCCAGCAGTGTCTTCTCAGAGAACACTGAAGCTTTCTTT
CASSVFSENTEAFF
>TRBJ1-2|TRBV9|-|-
TGTGCCAGCAGCGAGGGGGTTGTCGGGACATATGGCTACACCTTC
CASSEGVVGTYGYTF
>TRBJ1-2|TRBV15|-|-
TGTGCCACCAGCAGAGATTTTGGTGTGGGGGAAGGCTACACCTTC
CATSRDFGVGEGYTF
>TRBJ1-1|TRBV5-8|-|-
TGTGCCAGCAGCTTGGAGAAGAACACTGAAGCTTTCTTT
CASSLEKNTEAFF
>TRBJ1-1|TRBV28|-|-
TGTGCCAGCAGCCCCATTGACAGAGCAGACACTGAAGCTTTCTTT
CASSPIDRADTEAFF
>TRBJ2-7|TRBV7-9|-|-
TGTGCCAGCAGCTTAGCGGGGGCTAGCGGCGTCCAGCAGTACTTC
CASSLAGASGVQQYF
>TRBJ2-2|TRBV10-3|TRBD1|-
TGTGCCATCAGTGAGACAGGGGGCGCGAACACCGGGGAGCTGTTTTTT
CAISETGGANTGELFF
>TRBJ1-2|TRBV7-9|-|-
TGTGCCAGCAGCTTAATCTTTTCAGACGACTATGGCTACACCTTC
CASSLIFSDDYGYTF
>TRBJ2-1|TRBV10-3|TRBD2|once
TGTGCCATCACCTCGACTAGCGGGGCGTACAATGAGCAGTTCTTC
CAITSTSGAYNEQFF
>TRBJ2-1|TRBV9|TRBD1|-
TGTGCCAGCAGCGTAGTGGGGACAGGGCGGTACAATGAGCAGTTCTTC
CASSVVGTGRYNEQFF
>TRBJ2-7|TRBV5-8|-|-
TGTGCCAGCAGCTTATGGGCAAATACAGGCATCCTATTCGAGCAGTACTTC
CASSLWANTGILFEQYF
>TRBJ2-5|TRBV19|-|-
TGTGCCAGTAGTACACGAAAGACCCAGTACTTC
CASSTRKTQYF
>TRBJ2-3|TRBV7-2|TRBD2|-
TGTGCCAGCAGCTTAGGCGGGAGAACAGATACGCAGTATTTT
CASSLGGRTDTQYF
>TRBJ2-1|TRBV11-2|-|-
TGTGCCAGCAGCGAAAGAAGCAATGAGCAGTTCTTC
CASSERSNEQFF
>TRBJ1-2|TRBV19|TRBD1|few
TGTGCCAGTAGCCCGGGACAGGGTAACTATGGCTACACCTTC
CASSPGQGNYGYTF
>TRBJ1-3|TRBV25-1|-|-
TGTGCCAGCAGTGTCCGGGACGCCCGCGGCACCATATATTTT
CASSVRDARGTIYF
>TRBJ1-6|TRBV2|TRBD1|once
TGTGCCAGCAGGCAGGGGGCCGGCGGTAATTCACCCCTCCACTTT
CASRQGAGGNSPLHF
>TRBJ1-6|TRBV7-9|TRBD1|-
TGTGCCAGCAGCTTGGACAGGGGGCCCCTCCACTTT
CASSLDRGPLHF
>TRBJ1-2|TRBV10-3|-|-
TGTGCCATCAGTGGACAAGGCTATGGCTACACCTTC
CAISGQGYGYTF
>TRBJ1-5|TRBV7-8|TRBD1|-
TGTGCCAGCAGCTGGGGACAGGGGGATCAGCCCCAGCATTTT
CASSWGQGDQPQHF
>TRBJ1-1|TRBV30|-|few
TGTGCCTGGACAGGGAGCACTGAAGCTTTCTTT
CAWTGSTEAFF
>TRBJ2-7|TRBV28|-|-
TGTGCCAGCAGGCCTCGGGACCGTCACTCCTACGAGCAGTACTTC
CASRPRDRHSYEQYF
>TRBJ1-6|TRBV7-9|-|-
TGTGCCAGCAGCTCCGGCCCACCCCTCCACTTT
CASSSGPPLHF